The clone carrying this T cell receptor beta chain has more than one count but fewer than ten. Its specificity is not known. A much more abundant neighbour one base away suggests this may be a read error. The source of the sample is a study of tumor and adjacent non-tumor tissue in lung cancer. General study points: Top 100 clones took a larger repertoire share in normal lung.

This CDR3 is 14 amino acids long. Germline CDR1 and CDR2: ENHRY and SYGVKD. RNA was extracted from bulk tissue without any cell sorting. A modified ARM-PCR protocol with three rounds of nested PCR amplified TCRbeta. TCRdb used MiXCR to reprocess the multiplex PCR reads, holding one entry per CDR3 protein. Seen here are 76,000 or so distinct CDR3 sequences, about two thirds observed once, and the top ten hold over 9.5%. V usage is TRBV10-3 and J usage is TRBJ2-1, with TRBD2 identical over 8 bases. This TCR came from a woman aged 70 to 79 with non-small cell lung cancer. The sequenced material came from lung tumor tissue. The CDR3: CAISATSDYNEQLF. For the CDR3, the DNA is TGTGCCATCAGTGCGACTAGCGACTACAATGAGCAGCTCTTC.